The 13 T cell receptor beta chains below were found in one sample sequenced in a study of CD8+CD57+ T cells in acquired aplastic anemia. Genomic DNA served as template for TCR beta VDJ and CDR3 profiling. TCRdb fed the reads into MiXCR, producing one record per CDR3 protein. The table records about 180,000 distinct CDR3 sequences, approximately 48% of them present only once. Whoever was chosen for sequencing had shown CD8+CD57+ cell expansion by flow cytometry. Sequenced sample: sorted CD4+, CD8+, or CD8+CD57+ T cells (not recorded which) from PBMCs. These TCRs come from a human donor with aplastic anemia.

This clonotype was observed a few times. The chain has TRBV9 and TRBJ2-5, with TRBD2 identical over 14 bases. Germline V gene lookup returns CDR1 SGDLS and CDR2 YYNGEE. The CDR3 loop spans 16 amino acids. With 0 bases clipped from V and 4 bases from J, the junction kept 2 bases outside the gene matches. The CDR3 nucleotides read TGTGCCAGCAGCGTAGCTGGGACTAGCGGGGGAGAGACCCAGTACTTC. Translating it yields CASSVAGTSGGETQYF.

The V and J genes are TRBV19 and TRBJ1-1; D ambiguous. Germline values: CDR1 LNHDA, CDR2 SQIVND (reference sequence). This CDR3 contains 14 residues. V lost 5 bases and J 4 bases, leaving 14 bases between the germline ends. CDR3 in amino acids: CASSFREKSTEAFF. CDR3 DNA: TGTGCCAGTAGTTTTCGAGAGAAAAGCACTGAAGCTTTCTTT. Full variable domain (outside the CDR3, taken from reference TRBV19 and TRBJ1-1): DGGITQSPKYLFRKEGQNVTLSCEQNLNHDAMYWYRQDPGQGLRLIYYSQIVNDFQKGDIAEGYSVSREKKESFPLTVTSAQKNPTAFYLCASSFREKSTEAFFGQGTRLTVV.

This clonotype occurred a few times. The chain couples TRBV7-6 to TRBJ2-7, with D perhaps TRBD1 or TRBD2 (5 bases each). The length of the CDR3 is 14 residues. V lost 3 bases, J lost 3 bases, and 12 bases lay in between. Per germline, CDR1 SGHVS and CDR2 FNYEAQ. The CDR3 DNA reads as TGTGCCAGCAGCTTTCGCCTGGGGGACTACGAGCAGTACTTC. Amino acid sequence: CASSFRLGDYEQYF.

This clonotype was counted at least ten times. This rearrangement joins TRBV2 to TRBJ2-1; D not resolved. Germline V gene data show CDR1 as SNHLY and CDR2 as FYNNEI. V lost 7 bases and J lost 2, with 15 bases in between. The CDR3 consists of 15 residues. The CDR3 DNA sequence: TGTGCCAGCAACTCGGAGACAATAACCTACAATGAGCAGTTCTTC. Its translation: CASNSETITYNEQFF.

The CDR3 DNA reads as TGCGCCAGCAGTGCCGGGACAGACTATGGCTACACCTTC. Translation gives CASSAGTDYGYTF. The V call is TRBV10-1, the J call TRBJ1-2; TRBD1 agrees at 7 bases. Germline trimming cut 4 bases from V and 3 bases from J; bases unmatched to any gene: 2. Germline V lookup: CDR1 WNHNN, CDR2 SYGVQD (reference sequence). The CDR3 sequence is 13 residues long.

This clonotype showed up just a few times. V gene TRBV29-1 combines with J gene TRBJ1-5, with TRBD1 matching over 9 bases. This CDR3 is 16 amino acids long. V dropped 6 bases and J dropped 0; count of bases not matched to a gene: 9. Germline V gene lookup returns CDR1 SQVTM and CDR2 ANQGSEA. The CDR3 DNA follows: TGCAGCGTCCGGGACAGGGTCAAATATAGCAATCAGCCCCAGCATTTT. Its protein is CSVRDRVKYSNQPQHF.

This clonotype was picked up a small number of times. CDR3 region: CATSRTAATNEKLFF. Here the CDR3 DNA reads TGTGCCACCAGCAGAACAGCCGCAACTAATGAAAAACTGTTTTTT. The chain uses TRBV15 and TRBJ1-4; no reliable D call. The CDR3 runs 15 residues. Germline CDR1 and CDR2: LNHNV and YYDKDF (reference sequence). Trimming pared 2 bases from V and 0 bases from J, leaving 7 bases between.

The J gene is TRBJ2-1, the V gene TRBV29-1; D assignment may be TRBD1 or TRBD2 (6 bases each). With 6 bases removed from V and 0 bases from J, the gap between germline ends came to 21 bases. Germline V CDR1 and CDR2: SQVTM, ANQGSEA. The CDR3 sequence is 17 residues long. The CDR3 sequence: CSVLQGLRNPSYNEQFF. DNA for the CDR3: TGCAGCGTACTACAGGGACTTAGAAATCCCTCCTACAATGAGCAGTTCTTC.

This clonotype came up once. The chain joins TRBV5-1 to TRBJ2-2; D is possibly TRBD2 (6 bases). Germline V gene sequence: CDR1 SGHRS, CDR2 YFSETQ. The CDR3 spans 14 residues. Trimming removed 2 bases at V and 6 bases at J, with 11 bases between. This chain's CDR3 is CASSFTSGAGELFF. The CDR3 nucleotides read TGCGCCAGCAGCTTTACATCGGGGGCCGGGGAGCTGTTTTTT.

With regard to this clonotype: This may arise from a read error, as a much more abundant clone is one base away. Since no conserved phenylalanine or tryptophan closes the CDR3, a read error is the likely cause. The chain combines TRBV7-6 with TRBJ2-1; D perhaps matches TRBD2 (7 bases). Germline CDR1 and CDR2: SGHVS and FNYEAQ. The CDR3 spans 16 residues. Trimming cost V 1 base and J 0 bases, with 10 bases left between them. The CDR3 region has the DNA TGTGCCAGCAGCTTAGGGGCGGGGGCCTCCTACAATGAGCAGTTCGTC. This encodes CASSLGAGASYNEQFV.

This clonotype was seen more than once but under ten times. This rearrangement joins TRBV24-1 to TRBJ1-1, with 9 bases fitting TRBD1. The CDR3 runs 14 residues. Looked up from germline, CDR1 is KGHDR and CDR2 is SFDVKD. J lost 5 bases, V lost 4 bases, and 4 bases had no gene match. The CDR3 is CATSDPGQGTEAFF. CDR3 DNA sequence: TGTGCCACCAGTGACCCAGGACAGGGGACTGAAGCTTTCTTT.

The chain is built from TRBV20-1 and TRBJ2-3; 9 bases match TRBD2. V was clipped by 5 bases and J by 3 bases; unmatched bases: 9. Germline CDR1 is DFQATT and CDR2 is SNEGSKA (reference sequence). CDR3 length: 15 amino acids. This CDR3 is CSARQASGITDTQYF. CDR3 sequence (DNA): TGCAGTGCTCGTCAAGCTAGCGGGATAACAGATACGCAGTATTTT.

This clonotype was observed at least ten times. The gene calls are TRBV5-1 and TRBJ2-7, with 10 bases fitting TRBD2. With V trimmed by 4 bases and J by 2 bases, 6 bases remained unmatched. CDR1 and CDR2 from the germline V gene are SGHRS and YFSETQ. The CDR3 sequence is 15 residues long. CDR3 DNA: TGCGCCAGCAGCCAACAGACTAGCGGGCCCTACGAGCAGTACTTC. Translation: CASSQQTSGPYEQYF.